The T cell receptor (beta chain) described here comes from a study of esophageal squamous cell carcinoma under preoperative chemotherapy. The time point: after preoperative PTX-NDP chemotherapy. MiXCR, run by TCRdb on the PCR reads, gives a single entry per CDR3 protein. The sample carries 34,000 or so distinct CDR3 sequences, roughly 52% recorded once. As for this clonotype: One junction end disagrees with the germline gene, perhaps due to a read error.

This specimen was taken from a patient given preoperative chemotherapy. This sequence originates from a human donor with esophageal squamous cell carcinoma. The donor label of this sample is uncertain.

The CDR3 DNA reads as TGTGCCAGCAGCTTAGGGAGCAGGGAGGAGCAGTTTTTT. Translation gives CASSLGSREEQFF. This sequence joins TRBV7-9 and TRBJ2-2; perhaps TRBD2 as D (6 bases). Germline CDR1 SEHNR, CDR2 FQNEAQ (reference sequence). The CDR3 is 13 residues long.